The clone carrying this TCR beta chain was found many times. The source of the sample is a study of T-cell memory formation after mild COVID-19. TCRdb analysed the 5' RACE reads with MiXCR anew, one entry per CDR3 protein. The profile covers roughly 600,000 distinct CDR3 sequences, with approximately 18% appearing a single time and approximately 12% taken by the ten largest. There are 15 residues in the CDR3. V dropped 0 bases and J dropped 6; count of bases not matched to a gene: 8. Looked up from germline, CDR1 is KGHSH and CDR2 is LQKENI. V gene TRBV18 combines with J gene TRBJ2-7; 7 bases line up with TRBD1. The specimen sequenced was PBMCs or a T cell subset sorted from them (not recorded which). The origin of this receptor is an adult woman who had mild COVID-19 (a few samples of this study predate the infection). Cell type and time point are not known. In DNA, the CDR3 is TGTGCCAGCTCACCACCGGAAAGGGGGCGCACCGAGCAGTACTTC. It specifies CASSPPERGRTEQYF. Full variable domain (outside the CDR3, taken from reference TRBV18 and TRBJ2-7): NAGVMQNPRHLVRRRGQEARLRCSPMKGHSHVYWYRQLPEEGLKFMVYLQKENIIDESGMPKERFSAEFPKEGPSILRIQQVVRGDSAAYFCASSPPERGRTEQYFGPGTRLTVT.